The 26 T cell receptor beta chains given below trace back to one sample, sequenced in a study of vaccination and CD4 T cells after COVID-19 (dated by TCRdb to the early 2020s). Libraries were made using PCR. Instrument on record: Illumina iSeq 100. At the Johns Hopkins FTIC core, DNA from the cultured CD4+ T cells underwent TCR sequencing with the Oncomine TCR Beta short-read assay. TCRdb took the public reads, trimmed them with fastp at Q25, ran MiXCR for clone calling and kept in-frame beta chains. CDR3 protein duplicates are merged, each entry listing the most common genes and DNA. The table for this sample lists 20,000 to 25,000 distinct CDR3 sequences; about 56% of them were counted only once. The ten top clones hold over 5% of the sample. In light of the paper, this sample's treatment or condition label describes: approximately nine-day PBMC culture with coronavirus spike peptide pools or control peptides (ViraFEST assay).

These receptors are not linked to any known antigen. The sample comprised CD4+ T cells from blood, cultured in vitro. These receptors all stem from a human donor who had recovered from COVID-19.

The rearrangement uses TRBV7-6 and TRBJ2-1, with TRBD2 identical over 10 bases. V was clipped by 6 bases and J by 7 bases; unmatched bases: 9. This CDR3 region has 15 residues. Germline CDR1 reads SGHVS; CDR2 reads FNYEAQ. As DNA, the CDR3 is TGTGCCAGCAGTCGAGCGGGAGGGCCAGATAATGAGCAGTTCTTC. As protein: CASSRAGGPDNEQFF.

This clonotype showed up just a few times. The CDR3 sequence: CASTRGQGPGELFF. In DNA form, the CDR3 reads TGTGCCAGCACCCGGGGACAGGGACCCGGGGAGCTGTTTTTT. The chain has TRBV11-2 and TRBJ2-2, with 9 bases lining up with TRBD1. This CDR3 has 14 residues. V trimming: 7 bases; J trimming: 6 bases; junction bases outside the gene matches: 6. Germline-derived CDR1 and CDR2 are SGHAT and FQNNGV.

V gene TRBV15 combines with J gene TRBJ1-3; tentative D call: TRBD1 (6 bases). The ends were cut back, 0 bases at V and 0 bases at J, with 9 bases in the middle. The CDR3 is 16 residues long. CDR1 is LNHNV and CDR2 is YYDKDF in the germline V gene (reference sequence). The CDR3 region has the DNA TGTGCCACCAGCAGAGACGGGGGGGCCTCTGGAAACACCATATATTTT. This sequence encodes CATSRDGGASGNTIYF.

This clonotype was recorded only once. As DNA, the CDR3 is TGTGCCAGCAGTGAAGCGCTACAGGGGGTTTACTATGGCTACACCTTC. Translated, it gives CASSEALQGVYYGYTF. The rearrangement joins TRBV6-1 to TRBJ1-2, with TRBD1 identical over 8 bases. V shed 0 bases, J shed 3 bases, and the junction held 6 bases outside the gene matches. The CDR3 extends over 16 amino acids. Germline V gene sequence: CDR1 MNHNS, CDR2 SASEGT.

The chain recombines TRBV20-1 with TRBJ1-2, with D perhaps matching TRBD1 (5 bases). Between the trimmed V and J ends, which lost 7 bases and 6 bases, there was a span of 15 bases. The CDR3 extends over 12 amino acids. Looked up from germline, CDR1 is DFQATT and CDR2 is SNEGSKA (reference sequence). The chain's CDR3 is CSGGRIGHGYTF. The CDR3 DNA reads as TGCAGTGGGGGCAGGATCGGTCATGGCTACACCTTC.

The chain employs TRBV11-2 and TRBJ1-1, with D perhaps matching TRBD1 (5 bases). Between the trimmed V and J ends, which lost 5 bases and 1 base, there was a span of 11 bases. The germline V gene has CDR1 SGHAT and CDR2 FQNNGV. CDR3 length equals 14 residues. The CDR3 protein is CASSLGGWNTEAFF. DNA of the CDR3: TGTGCCAGCAGCCTGGGGGGTTGGAACACTGAAGCTTTCTTT. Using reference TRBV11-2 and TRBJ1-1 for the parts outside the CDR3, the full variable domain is EAGVAQSPRYKIIEKRQSVAFWCNPISGHATLYWYQQILGQGPKLLIQFQNNGVVDDSQLPKDRFSAERLKGVDSTLKIQPAKLEDSAVYLCASSLGGWNTEAFFGQGTRLTVV.

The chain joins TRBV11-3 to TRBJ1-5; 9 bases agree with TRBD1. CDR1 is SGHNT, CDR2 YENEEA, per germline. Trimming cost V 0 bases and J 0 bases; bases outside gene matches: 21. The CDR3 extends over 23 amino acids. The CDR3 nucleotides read TGTGCCAGCAGCTTAGATCTGAACGGACAGGGGCCGCGGGCTCTATATAGCAATCAGCCCCAGCATTTT. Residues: CASSLDLNGQGPRALYSNQPQHF. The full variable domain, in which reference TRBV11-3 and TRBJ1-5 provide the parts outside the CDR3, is EAGVVQSPRYKIIEKKQPVAFWCNPISGHNTLYWYLQNLGQGPELLIRYENEEAVDDSQLPKDRFSAERLKGVDSTLKIQPAELGDSAVYLCASSLDLNGQGPRALYSNQPQHFGDGTRLSIL.

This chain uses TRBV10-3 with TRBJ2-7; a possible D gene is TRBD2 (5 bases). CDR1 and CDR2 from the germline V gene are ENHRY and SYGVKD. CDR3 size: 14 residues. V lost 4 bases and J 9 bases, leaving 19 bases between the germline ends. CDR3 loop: CAISAAGPQFTQYF. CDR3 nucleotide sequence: TGTGCCATCAGTGCTGCGGGCCCTCAATTCACGCAGTACTTC.

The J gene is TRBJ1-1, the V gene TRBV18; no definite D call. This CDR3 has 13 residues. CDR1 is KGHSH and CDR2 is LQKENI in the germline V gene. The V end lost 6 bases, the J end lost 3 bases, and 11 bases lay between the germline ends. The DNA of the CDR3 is TGTGCCAGCTCCACGGGGATGGACACTGAAGCTTTCTTT. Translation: CASSTGMDTEAFF.

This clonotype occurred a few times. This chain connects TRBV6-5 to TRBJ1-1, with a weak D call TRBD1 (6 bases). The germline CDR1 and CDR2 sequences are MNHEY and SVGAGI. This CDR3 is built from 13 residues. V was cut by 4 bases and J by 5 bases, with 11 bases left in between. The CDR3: CASSSGERTEAFF. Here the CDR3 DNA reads TGTGCCAGCAGTTCAGGGGAGAGAACTGAAGCTTTCTTT.

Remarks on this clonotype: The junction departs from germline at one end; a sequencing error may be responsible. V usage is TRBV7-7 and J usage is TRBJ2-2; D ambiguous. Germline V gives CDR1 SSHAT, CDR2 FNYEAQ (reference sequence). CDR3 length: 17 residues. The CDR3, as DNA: TGTGCTAGCAGCTTAGACCCGGACCACGCGAACACCGGGGAGCTGTTTTTT. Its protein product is CASSLDPDHANTGELFF.

CDR3 nucleotides: TGTGCTTGGGCTCGGACCGGGGAGCTGTTTTTT. It is translated as CAWARTGELFF. This rearrangement joins TRBV30 to TRBJ2-2; no clear D. This CDR3 spans 11 amino acids. Germline CDR1 is GTSNPN and CDR2 is SVGIG (reference sequence).

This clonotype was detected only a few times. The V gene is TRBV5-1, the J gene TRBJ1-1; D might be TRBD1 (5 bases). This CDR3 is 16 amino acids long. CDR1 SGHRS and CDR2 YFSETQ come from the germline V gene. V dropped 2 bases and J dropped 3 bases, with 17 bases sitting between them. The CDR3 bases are TGCGCCAGCAGCTTCGGGGGAGGAGGCATGTACACTGAAGCTTTCTTT. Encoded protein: CASSFGGGGMYTEAFF. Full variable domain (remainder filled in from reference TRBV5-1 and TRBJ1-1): KAGVTQTPRYLIKTRGQQVTLSCSPISGHRSVSWYQQTPGQGLQFLFEYFSETQRNKGNFPGRFSGRQFSNSRSEMNVSTLELGDSALYLCASSFGGGGMYTEAFFGQGTRLTVV.

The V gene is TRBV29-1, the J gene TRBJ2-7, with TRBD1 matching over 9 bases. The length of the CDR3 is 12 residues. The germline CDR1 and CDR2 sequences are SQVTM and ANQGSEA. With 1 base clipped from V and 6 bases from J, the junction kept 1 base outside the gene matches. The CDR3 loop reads CSVEGTGAEQYF. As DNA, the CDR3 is TGCAGCGTTGAAGGGACAGGGGCCGAGCAGTACTTC.

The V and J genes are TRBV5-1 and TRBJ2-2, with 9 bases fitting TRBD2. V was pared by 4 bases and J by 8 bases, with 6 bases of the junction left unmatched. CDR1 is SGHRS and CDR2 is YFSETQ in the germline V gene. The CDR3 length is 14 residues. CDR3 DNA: TGCGCCAGCAGCCGGACTAGCGAGGCTGGGGAGCTGTTTTTT. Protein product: CASSRTSEAGELFF.

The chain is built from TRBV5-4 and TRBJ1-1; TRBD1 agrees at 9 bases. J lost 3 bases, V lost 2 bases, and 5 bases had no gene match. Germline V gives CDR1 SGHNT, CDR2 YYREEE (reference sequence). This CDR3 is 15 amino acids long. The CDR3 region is CASSFKQGADTEAFF. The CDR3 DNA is TGTGCCAGCAGCTTTAAACAGGGGGCGGACACTGAAGCTTTCTTT. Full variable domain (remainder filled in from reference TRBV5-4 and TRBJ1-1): ETGVTQSPTHLIKTRGQQVTLRCSSQSGHNTVSWYQQALGQGPQFIFQYYREEENGRGNFPPRFSGLQFPNYSSELNVNALELDDSALYLCASSFKQGADTEAFFGQGTRLTVV.

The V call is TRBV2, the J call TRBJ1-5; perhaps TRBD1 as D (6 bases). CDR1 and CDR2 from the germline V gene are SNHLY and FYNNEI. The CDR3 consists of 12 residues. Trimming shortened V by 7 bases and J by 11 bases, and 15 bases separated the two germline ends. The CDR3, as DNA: TGTGCCAGCACCGAAGGGGGATCAGCCCAGCATTTT. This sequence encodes CASTEGGSAQHF. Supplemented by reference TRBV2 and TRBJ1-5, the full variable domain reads EPEVTQTPSHQVTQMGQEVILRCVPISNHLYFYWYRQILGQKVEFLVSFYNNEISEKSEIFDDQFSVERPDGSNFTLKIRSTKLEDSAMYFCASTEGGSAQHFGDGTRLSIL.

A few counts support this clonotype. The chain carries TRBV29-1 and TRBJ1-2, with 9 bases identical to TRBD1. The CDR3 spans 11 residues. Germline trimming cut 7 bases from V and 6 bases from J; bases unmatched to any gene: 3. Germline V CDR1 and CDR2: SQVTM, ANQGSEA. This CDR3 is CSDRQGDGYTF. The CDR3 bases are TGCAGCGACCGACAGGGGGATGGCTACACCTTC.

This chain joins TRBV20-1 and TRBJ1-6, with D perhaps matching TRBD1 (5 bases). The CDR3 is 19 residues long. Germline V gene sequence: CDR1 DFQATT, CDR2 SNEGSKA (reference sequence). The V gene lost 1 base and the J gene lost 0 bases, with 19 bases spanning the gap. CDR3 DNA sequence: TGCAGTGCTAGAGTTGTTTCGGCAGGGAGGGGCTCCTATAATTCACCCCTCCACTTT. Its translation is CSARVVSAGRGSYNSPLHF.

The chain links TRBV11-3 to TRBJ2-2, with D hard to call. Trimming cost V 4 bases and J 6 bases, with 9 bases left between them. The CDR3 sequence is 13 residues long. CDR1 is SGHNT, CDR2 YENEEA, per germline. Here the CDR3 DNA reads TGTGCCAGCAGCTACGACGAGGCCGGGGAGCTGTTTTTT. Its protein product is CASSYDEAGELFF.

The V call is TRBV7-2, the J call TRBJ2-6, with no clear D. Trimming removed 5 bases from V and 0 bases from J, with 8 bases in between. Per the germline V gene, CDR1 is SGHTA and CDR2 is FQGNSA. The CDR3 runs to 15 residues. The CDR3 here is CASSPRLSGANVLTF. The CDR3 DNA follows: TGTGCCAGCAGCCCGCGACTCTCTGGGGCCAACGTCCTGACTTTC.

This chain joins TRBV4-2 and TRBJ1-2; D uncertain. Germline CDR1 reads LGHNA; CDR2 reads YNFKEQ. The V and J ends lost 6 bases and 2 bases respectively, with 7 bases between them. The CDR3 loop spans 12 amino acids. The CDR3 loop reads CASSAMNYGYTF. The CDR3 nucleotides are TGTGCCAGCAGTGCAATGAACTATGGCTACACCTTC.

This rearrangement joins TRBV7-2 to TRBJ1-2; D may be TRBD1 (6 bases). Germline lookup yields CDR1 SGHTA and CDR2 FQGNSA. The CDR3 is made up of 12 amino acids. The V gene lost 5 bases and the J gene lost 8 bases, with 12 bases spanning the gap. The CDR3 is CASSLGQGGYTF. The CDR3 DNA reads TGTGCCAGCAGCCTGGGCCAGGGGGGCTACACCTTC.

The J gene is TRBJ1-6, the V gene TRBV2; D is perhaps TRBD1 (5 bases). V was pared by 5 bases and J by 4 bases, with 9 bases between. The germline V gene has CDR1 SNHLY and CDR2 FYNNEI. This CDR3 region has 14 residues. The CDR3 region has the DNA TGTGCCAGCAGTAGACAGCTGTATAATTCACCCCTCCACTTT. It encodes CASSRQLYNSPLHF. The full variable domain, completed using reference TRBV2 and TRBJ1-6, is EPEVTQTPSHQVTQMGQEVILRCVPISNHLYFYWYRQILGQKVEFLVSFYNNEISEKSEIFDDQFSVERPDGSNFTLKIRSTKLEDSAMYFCASSRQLYNSPLHFGNGTRLTVT.

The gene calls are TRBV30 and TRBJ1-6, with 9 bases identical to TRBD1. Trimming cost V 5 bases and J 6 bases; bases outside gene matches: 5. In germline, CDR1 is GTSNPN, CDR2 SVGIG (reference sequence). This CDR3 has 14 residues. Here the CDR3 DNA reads TGTGCCTGGGTCCGGACAGGGGCTAATTCACCCCTCCACTTT. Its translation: CAWVRTGANSPLHF.

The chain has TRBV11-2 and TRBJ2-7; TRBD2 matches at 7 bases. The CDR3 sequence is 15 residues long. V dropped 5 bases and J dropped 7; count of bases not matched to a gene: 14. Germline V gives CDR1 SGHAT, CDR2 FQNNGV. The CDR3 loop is CASSDRGRGGREQYF. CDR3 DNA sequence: TGTGCCAGCAGCGACCGGGGGAGGGGAGGTAGGGAGCAGTACTTC.